This passage covers 27 T cell receptor beta chains from one sample sequenced in a study of T cell repertoires in cytomegalovirus infection. No antigen has been assigned to these receptors. TCRdb redid the calling of the reads with MiXCR, one entry per CDR3 protein. Here the sample spans about a million distinct CDR3 sequences, about a third being singletons. This specimen consisted of cultured CD8+ T cells from PBMCs, obtained from culture after CMV antigen stimulation. All receptors come from a human donor in good health (CMV status not recorded). Some clones in this sample may be carry-over from other donors' samples.

This clonotype was detected many times. V and J are TRBV7-2 and TRBJ2-2; 8 bases fit TRBD1. After removal of 5 bases from V and 6 bases from J, the junction contained 5 bases not matched to a gene. This CDR3 has 14 residues. CDR1 is SGHTA, CDR2 FQGNSA, per germline. CDR3 DNA sequence: TGTGCCAGCAGCCCCACAGGGGGGCCCGGGGAGCTGTTTTTT. Amino acids: CASSPTGGPGELFF.

The sample holds many counts of this clonotype. The V gene is TRBV7-2, the J gene TRBJ2-3; D perhaps matches TRBD2 (5 bases). Trimming removed 5 bases from V and 2 bases from J, with 14 bases in between. Per germline, CDR1 SGHTA and CDR2 FQGNSA. This CDR3 is built from 15 residues. CDR3 nucleotides: TGTGCCAGCAGCGGAGGTGGGCCCTACACAGATACGCAGTATTTT. Translation: CASSGGGPYTDTQYF.

The sample holds a few counts of this clonotype. This rearrangement joins TRBV7-9 to TRBJ2-7; D remains unclear. Per the germline V gene, CDR1 is SEHNR and CDR2 is FQNEAQ (reference sequence). The CDR3 runs to 14 residues. Deletions cut 6 bases from V and 2 bases from J, with 14 bases between. Written as DNA, the CDR3 is TGTGCCAGCAGTCCAACCGGGCTCCCCTACGAGCAGTACTTC. Its translation is CASSPTGLPYEQYF.

This clonotype was found a few times. The chain has TRBV6-2 or TRBV6-3 and TRBJ2-5, with 7 bases that match TRBD2. The CDR3 sequence is 15 residues long. V was pared by 2 bases and J by 1 base, with 4 bases of the junction left unmatched. CDR1 and CDR2 (germline): MNHEY, SVGEGT. CDR3: CASSYQRGTQETQYF. CDR3 sequence (DNA): TGTGCCAGCAGTTACCAGCGGGGTACCCAAGAGACCCAGTACTTC.

This sequence joins TRBV19 and TRBJ2-5; no firm D call. Germline V gene data show CDR1 as LNHDA and CDR2 as SQIVND (reference sequence). This CDR3 has 14 amino acids. Trimming removed 2 bases from V and 3 bases from J, with 10 bases in between. The DNA of the CDR3 is TGTGCCAGTAGTATAATGGTCCTGGAAGAGACCCAGTACTTC. Translation gives CASSIMVLEETQYF. Supplemented by reference TRBV19 and TRBJ2-5, the full variable domain reads DGGITQSPKYLFRKEGQNVTLSCEQNLNHDAMYWYRQDPGQGLRLIYYSQIVNDFQKGDIAEGYSVSREKKESFPLTVTSAQKNPTAFYLCASSIMVLEETQYFGPGTRLLVL.

J is TRBJ1-5 and V is TRBV28; D may be TRBD1 (6 bases). Germline-derived CDR1 and CDR2 are MDHEN and SYDVKM. Trimming pared 11 bases from V and 0 bases from J, leaving 17 bases between. The CDR3 is 15 residues long. CDR3 loop: CAGGRGRRSNQPQHF. Here the CDR3 DNA reads TGTGCCGGGGGGCGGGGTAGGCGTAGCAATCAGCCCCAGCATTTT.

The chain carries TRBV28 and TRBJ2-3; TRBD2 agrees at 7 bases. V lost 5 bases, J lost 4 bases, and 12 bases stayed unmatched. Germline V gene lookup returns CDR1 MDHEN and CDR2 SYDVKM. The CDR3 has 16 residues. The DNA of the CDR3 is TGTGCCAGCAGTCCCGCCCTCAGCCGGGGGGCAGATACGCAGTATTTT. Protein sequence: CASSPALSRGADTQYF. The entire variable domain, with the rest obtained from reference TRBV28 and TRBJ2-3, is as follows: DVKVTQSSRYLVKRTGEKVFLECVQDMDHENMFWYRQDPGLGLRLIYFSYDVKMKEKGDIPEGYSVSREKKERFSLILESASTNQTSMYLCASSPALSRGADTQYFGPGTRLTVL.

V gene TRBV7-9 combines with J gene TRBJ2-1; 8 nucleotides align to TRBD2. The CDR3 loop spans 14 amino acids. J was trimmed by 9 bases and V by 3 bases; bases with no gene match: 7. CDR1 and CDR2 from the germline V gene are SEHNR and FQNEAQ (reference sequence). This CDR3 reads CASSLIGGAGEQFF. The CDR3 DNA reads TGTGCCAGCAGCTTGATCGGGGGGGCCGGTGAGCAGTTCTTC.

This clonotype was counted only a few times. The rearrangement links TRBV12-3 or TRBV12-4 to TRBJ2-3, with 14 bases matching TRBD2. The CDR3 contains 17 residues. Trimming took 4 bases from V and 5 from J; bases not matched to a gene: 8. The CDR3 sequence is CASSSWTSGGIIDTQYF. The CDR3 DNA reads TGTGCCAGCAGTTCCTGGACTAGCGGGGGGATTATAGATACGCAGTATTTT.

The CDR3 loop reads CASSYKIGGTEAFF. The CDR3 DNA follows: TGTGCCAGCAGTTATAAGATTGGGGGGACTGAAGCTTTCTTT. J is TRBJ1-1 and V is TRBV6-2 or TRBV6-3; TRBD1 might be the D (5 bases). Trimming cost V 3 bases and J 5 bases, with 13 bases left between them. The CDR3 extends over 14 amino acids. In germline, CDR1 is MNHEY, CDR2 SVGEGT.

The gene calls are TRBV12-5 and TRBJ1-1; tentatively, D is TRBD1 (5 bases). Germline lookup yields CDR1 LGHNT and CDR2 FRNRAP. The CDR3 contains 17 residues. Trimming pared 3 bases from V and 0 bases from J, leaving 17 bases between. CDR3 in amino acids: CASGFAKWGNLNTEAFF. The CDR3 DNA is TGTGCTAGTGGTTTCGCCAAATGGGGGAATCTGAACACTGAAGCTTTCTTT.

This clonotype was observed a few times. The J gene is TRBJ2-7, the V gene TRBV15; D may match TRBD1 or TRBD2 (5 bases each). The V end was cut by 1 base, the J end by 6 bases, with 19 bases between. Looked up from germline, CDR1 is LNHNV and CDR2 is YYDKDF (reference sequence). This CDR3 comprises 16 residues. The CDR3 DNA reads TGTGCCACCAGCAGAGGCTGGGGGTACACGAGCGGCGAGCAGTACGTC. Translated: CATSRGWGYTSGEQYV.

This chain connects TRBV29-1 to TRBJ2-7; 8 bases agree with TRBD2. The CDR3 extends over 14 amino acids. Germline values: CDR1 SQVTM, CDR2 ANQGSEA. Trimming removed 4 bases from V and 4 bases from J; junction bases left unmatched: 9. CDR3 region: CSVGELAEGYEQYF. Here the CDR3 DNA reads TGCAGCGTTGGCGAACTAGCGGAAGGTTACGAGCAGTACTTC.

This clonotype was counted ten times or more. This chain uses TRBV11-2 with TRBJ2-6; D tentatively fits TRBD1 or TRBD2 (5 bases each). Germline V gene sequence: CDR1 SGHAT, CDR2 FQNNGV. The CDR3 length is 17 residues. V lost 5 bases, J lost 0 bases, and 14 bases lay in between. Written as DNA, the CDR3 is TGTGCCAGCAGCGCCGGGACGGACAACTCTGGGGCCAACGTCCTGACTTTC. Translation: CASSAGTDNSGANVLTF.

In its sample, this clonotype was seen many times. CDR3 in amino acids: CASSYTDTEAFF. CDR3 in DNA: TGTGCCAGCAGTTACACAGACACTGAAGCTTTCTTT. This rearrangement joins TRBV6-2 or TRBV6-3 to TRBJ1-1, with D uncertain. The CDR3 consists of 12 residues. Germline CDR1 is MNHEY and CDR2 is SVGEGT. V was cut by 2 bases and J by 3 bases, with 4 bases left in between.

The V and J genes are TRBV9 and TRBJ1-1; D is undetermined. There are 12 residues in the CDR3. The germline gives CDR1 SGDLS, CDR2 YYNGEE. V lost 4 bases to trimming and J lost 4 bases, with 8 bases between them. CDR3 nucleotides: TGTGCCAGCAGCCCAGCAGCCACTGAAGCTTTCTTT. Encoded protein: CASSPAATEAFF.

The gene calls are TRBV7-9 and TRBJ2-1, with 12 bases matching TRBD2. Germline V CDR1 and CDR2: SEHNR, FQNEAQ (reference sequence). The CDR3 spans 17 residues. Unmatched junction bases numbered 9, after V lost 4 bases and J lost 5 bases. CDR3 DNA sequence: TGTGCCAGCAGCTCACCCCGGACTAGCGGGGTCGACAATGAGCAGTTCTTC. This sequence encodes CASSSPRTSGVDNEQFF.

The chain carries TRBV6-1 and TRBJ1-2; 8 bases align to TRBD1. In germline, CDR1 is MNHNS, CDR2 SASEGT. Trimming removed 8 bases from V and 3 bases from J; junction bases left unmatched: 14. The CDR3 spans 16 residues. The CDR3 here is CASRGVIKDRDYGYTF. The CDR3 coding sequence is TGTGCCAGCCGGGGGGTTATAAAGGACAGGGACTATGGCTACACCTTC.

This sequence joins TRBV6-6 and TRBJ2-5; the match to TRBD2 covers 8 bases. Losses at the gene ends were 6 bases for V and 2 bases for J; bases not matched to a gene: 5. The CDR3 runs to 14 residues. Germline CDR1 and CDR2: MNHNY and SVGAGI (reference sequence). This CDR3 reads CASRGPGGQETQYF. The CDR3 DNA reads TGTGCCAGCAGGGGTCCGGGGGGGCAAGAGACCCAGTACTTC.

The chain joins TRBV2 to TRBJ2-4; 9 bases agree with TRBD1. This CDR3 region has 21 residues. CDR1 is SNHLY, CDR2 FYNNEI, per germline. With V trimmed by 6 bases and J by 3 bases, 24 bases remained unmatched. The CDR3 loop is CASRLPTGTGLFGRDKNIQYF. The CDR3 coding sequence is TGTGCCAGCAGATTACCCACCGGGACAGGGCTTTTCGGTAGAGACAAAAACATTCAGTACTTC.

This clonotype appeared a few times. The V call is TRBV2, the J call TRBJ1-1; D unclear. The CDR3 runs 15 residues. Per germline, CDR1 SNHLY and CDR2 FYNNEI. Trimming left V 0 bases short and J 2 bases short, with 10 bases between. The CDR3 coding sequence is TGTGCCAGCAGTGAAGCTGGCGGGAGTAACACTGAAGCTTTCTTT. Translating gives CASSEAGGSNTEAFF.

This chain joins TRBV7-3 and TRBJ2-7; no reliable D call. CDR3 size: 13 residues. Deletions cut 5 bases from V and 5 bases from J, with 13 bases between. CDR1 and CDR2 from the germline V gene are SGHTA and FQGTGA. The CDR3 here is CASSTIAGDEQYV. CDR3 DNA sequence: TGTGCCAGCAGCACAATAGCTGGCGACGAGCAGTACGTC.

The chain links TRBV14 to TRBJ1-1, with unresolved D. V lost 6 bases, J lost 1 base, and 12 bases lay in between. The CDR3 runs to 14 residues. Per the germline V gene, CDR1 is SGHDN and CDR2 is FVKESK. The CDR3 sequence: CASRPMQSNTEAFF. The CDR3 region has the DNA TGTGCCAGCAGACCTATGCAATCGAACACTGAAGCTTTCTTT.

As to this clonotype: The junction differs from germline at one of its ends, possibly a read error. This chain joins TRBV7-7 and TRBJ1-5; no firm D call. Germline-derived CDR1 and CDR2 are SSHAT and FNYEAQ (reference sequence). This CDR3 is built from 13 residues. In DNA, the CDR3 is TGTGCTAGCAGCTTAGACCACAATCAGCCCCAGCATTTT. It codes for CASSLDHNQPQHF.

The V and J genes are TRBV4-3 and TRBJ2-3; weak D call: TRBD1 (5 bases). CDR3 length equals 17 residues. CDR1 and CDR2 (germline): LGHNA, YSLEER. Trimming pared 0 bases from V and 3 bases from J, leaving 16 bases between. The CDR3 spells CASSQDWSGLGTDTQYF. Written as DNA, the CDR3 is TGCGCCAGCAGCCAAGATTGGTCAGGGCTCGGGACAGATACGCAGTATTTT.

This clonotype was seen only a few times. The CDR3 protein is CASSQESRLNTEAFF. For the CDR3, the DNA is TGCGCCAGCAGCCAAGAGAGTCGGTTGAACACTGAAGCTTTCTTT. The V and J genes are TRBV4-1 and TRBJ1-1, with D unresolved. V was pared by 0 bases and J by 0 bases, with 8 bases between. The CDR3 length is 15 residues. The germline V gene has CDR1 MGHRA and CDR2 YSYEKL.

This clonotype came up a few times. The V call is TRBV14, the J call TRBJ2-1, with 9 nucleotides matching TRBD1. Germline V lookup: CDR1 SGHDN, CDR2 FVKESK. CDR3 length: 16 amino acids. Trimming cost V 3 bases and J 3 bases; bases outside gene matches: 6. The CDR3 DNA follows: TGTGCCAGCAGCCACCCCGGGACAGGGCGCTACAATGAGCAGTTCTTC. Translation gives CASSHPGTGRYNEQFF.